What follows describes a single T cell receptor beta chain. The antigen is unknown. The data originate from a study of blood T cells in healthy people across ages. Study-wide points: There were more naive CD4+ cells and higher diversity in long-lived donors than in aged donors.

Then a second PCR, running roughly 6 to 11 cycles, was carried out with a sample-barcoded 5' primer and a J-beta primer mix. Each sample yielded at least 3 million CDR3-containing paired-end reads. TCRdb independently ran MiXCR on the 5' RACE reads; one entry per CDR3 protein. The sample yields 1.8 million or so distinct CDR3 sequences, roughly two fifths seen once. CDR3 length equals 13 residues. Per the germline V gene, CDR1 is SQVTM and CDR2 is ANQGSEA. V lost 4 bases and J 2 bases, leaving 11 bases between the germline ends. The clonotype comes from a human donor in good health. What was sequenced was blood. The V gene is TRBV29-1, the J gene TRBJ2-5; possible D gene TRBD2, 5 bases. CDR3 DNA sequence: TGCAGCGTTGTGTTAGCGATTCAAGAGACCCAGTACTTC. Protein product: CSVVLAIQETQYF.